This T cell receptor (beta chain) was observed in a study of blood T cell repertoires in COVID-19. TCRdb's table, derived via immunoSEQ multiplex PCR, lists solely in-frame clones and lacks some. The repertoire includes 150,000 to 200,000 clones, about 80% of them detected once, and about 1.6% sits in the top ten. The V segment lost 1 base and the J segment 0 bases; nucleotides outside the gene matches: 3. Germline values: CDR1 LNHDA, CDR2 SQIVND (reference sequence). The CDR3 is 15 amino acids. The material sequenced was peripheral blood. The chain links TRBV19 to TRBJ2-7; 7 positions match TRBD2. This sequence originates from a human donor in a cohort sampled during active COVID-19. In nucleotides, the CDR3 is TGTGCCAGTAGTATAGGGGAGGGTCTCTCCTACGAGCAGTACTTC. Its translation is CASSIGEGLSYEQYF.